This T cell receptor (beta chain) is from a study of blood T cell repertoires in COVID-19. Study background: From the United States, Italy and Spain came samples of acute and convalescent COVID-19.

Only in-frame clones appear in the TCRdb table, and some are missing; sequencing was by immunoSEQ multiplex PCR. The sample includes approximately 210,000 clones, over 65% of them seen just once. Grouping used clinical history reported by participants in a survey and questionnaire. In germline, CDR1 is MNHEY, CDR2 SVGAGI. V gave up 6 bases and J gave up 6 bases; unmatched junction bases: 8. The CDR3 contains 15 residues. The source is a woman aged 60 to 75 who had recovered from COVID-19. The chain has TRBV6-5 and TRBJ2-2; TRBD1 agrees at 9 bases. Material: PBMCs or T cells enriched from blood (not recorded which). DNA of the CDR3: TGTGCCAGCAGGTCCGGGACAGGGTATCCCGGGGAGCTGTTTTTT. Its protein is CASRSGTGYPGELFF.